This note documents a single TCR beta chain sequence. The sample comes from a study of CD8 T cells in Susac syndrome. Per germline, CDR1 MNHEY and CDR2 SMNVEV (reference sequence). This CDR3 has 18 amino acids. V was cut by 8 bases and J by 2 bases, with 28 bases left in between. Random hexamers were used to reverse transcribe roughly 0.45 to 1 ug of RNA. TCRdb redid the calling of the immunoSEQ multiplex PCR reads with MiXCR, one entry per CDR3 protein. The top ten hold approximately 0.065% of the sample, which has a few hundred thousand distinct CDR3 sequences, roughly 94% seen once. Relapsing-remitting disease, either stable or active, was present in the treatment-naive patients who were the multiple sclerosis controls.

This TCR came from a human donor with multiple sclerosis. The sample was CD4+ T cells from PBMCs. The chain has TRBV27 and TRBJ2-7; D tentatively fits TRBD1 or TRBD2 (7 bases each). The CDR3 region is CASGGQLGRAANAYEQYF. The CDR3 coding sequence is TGTGCCAGCGGGGGACAGCTAGGGAGGGCAGCTAACGCCTACGAGCAGTACTTC.